This T cell receptor beta chain was profiled in a study of STAT3 mutations in large granular lymphocyte leukemia. Whole-study findings and limits: Every T-LGLL patient had at least one immunodominant TCRbeta clonotype. In some patients, a small highly pathogenic clone possibly went undetected.

About this clone: The antigen is not known.

Germline loops: CDR1 SGDLS, CDR2 YYNGEE. The CDR3 length is 14 residues. Trimming took 3 bases from V and 5 from J, leaving 11 bases between them. Method: immunoSEQ multiplex PCR; TCRdb's copy keeps in-frame clones and lacks some. The data show approximately 10,000 clones, 85% seen once. The receptor's source is a man older than 75 with T-cell large granular lymphocyte leukemia. Some clones in this sample may be carry-over from other donors' samples. This chain links TRBV9 with TRBJ2-2, with D perhaps matching TRBD2 (6 bases). Source material: peripheral blood mononuclear cells. The CDR3 sequence: CASSGSGKTGELFF. The CDR3 DNA reads as TGTGCCAGCAGCGGTAGCGGTAAGACCGGGGAGCTGTTTTTT.